The 18 T cell receptor beta chains reported below all come from one sample, sequenced in a study of Graves' ophthalmopathy and Graves' hyperthyroidism. Amplification targeted the TCR beta CDR3 regions, with RNA transcripts as the source material. First-round RT-PCR employed HTBI primers, with a second-round multiplex PCR after it. One entry per CDR3 protein, called by TCRdb with MiXCR from the multiplex PCR reads. The data contain approximately 460,000 distinct CDR3 sequences, approximately 15% of them singletons. The sample consisted of blood. Receptors originate from a woman under 40 with Graves' ophthalmopathy.

This clonotype appeared many times. This chain joins TRBV20-1 and TRBJ2-7; unclear D gene. This CDR3 is built from 12 residues. V was shortened by 0 bases and J by 0 bases, with 3 bases between the two germline ends. CDR1 and CDR2 (germline): DFQATT, SNEGSKA (reference sequence). The CDR3 reads CSAREGSYEQYF. Here the CDR3 DNA reads TGCAGTGCTAGAGAAGGCTCCTACGAGCAGTACTTC.

In its sample, this clonotype was seen many times. The V gene is TRBV6-5, the J gene TRBJ1-5; possible D gene TRBD1, 5 bases. There are 14 residues in the CDR3. The V end was cut by 5 bases, the J end by 6 bases, with 14 bases between. Germline assignment: CDR1 MNHEY and CDR2 SVGAGI. As DNA, the CDR3 is TGTGCCAGCAGTCAGCCAAGGGGAGGTCAGCCCCAGCATTTT. The encoded protein is CASSQPRGGQPQHF.

This clonotype was seen at least ten times. The chain employs TRBV5-1 and TRBJ2-5, with D hard to call. Trimming stripped 2 bases from V and 4 bases from J, with 9 bases between. Per the germline V gene, CDR1 is SGHRS and CDR2 is YFSETQ. The CDR3 runs to 13 residues. The CDR3 loop reads CASSLPGRETQYF. CDR3 coding DNA: TGCGCCAGCAGCTTACCTGGACGAGAGACCCAGTACTTC.

A note on this clonotype: A much larger clone is a single base away; this may be a read error. This rearrangement joins TRBV12-3 or TRBV12-4 to TRBJ2-5, with D unclear. There are 15 residues in the CDR3. Here the CDR3 reads CASSTEQPHQESQYF. The CDR3 bases are TGTGCCAGCAGTACTGAACAACCACACCAAGAGTCCCAGTACTTC.

This clonotype was recorded at least ten times. The V call is TRBV3-1, the J call TRBJ2-7; no clear D. The CDR3 loop spans 13 amino acids. Germline CDR1 and CDR2: LGHDT and YNNKEL (reference sequence). The V gene lost 2 bases and the J gene lost 3 bases, with 8 bases spanning the gap. The CDR3 spells CASSQHMGYEQYF. The CDR3 DNA reads TGTGCCAGCAGCCAACACATGGGCTACGAGCAGTACTTC.

This clonotype has ten or more counts. The chain recombines TRBV6-1 with TRBJ2-7; 7 positions agree with TRBD2. Unmatched junction bases numbered 8, after V lost 6 bases and J lost 0 bases. The CDR3 contains 15 residues. CDR1 and CDR2 from the germline V gene are MNHNS and SASEGT. The CDR3 here is CASSPGGLTSYEQYF. The CDR3 DNA reads as TGTGCCAGCAGCCCGGGGGGACTGACCTCCTACGAGCAGTACTTC.

The chain employs TRBV4-1 and TRBJ2-5, with 9 positions matching TRBD1. The V gene's germline CDR1 is MGHRA and CDR2 YSYEKL. Unmatched junction bases numbered 7, after V lost 2 bases and J lost 6 bases. This CDR3 region has 15 residues. CDR3 amino acids: CASSQPKDRGKTQYF. Here the CDR3 DNA reads TGCGCCAGCAGCCAACCAAAGGACAGGGGAAAGACCCAGTACTTC.

V gene TRBV30 combines with J gene TRBJ2-7; 11 nucleotides line up with TRBD2. CDR1 is GTSNPN and CDR2 is SVGIG in the germline V gene (reference sequence). The CDR3 has 15 amino acids. V gave up 2 bases and J gave up 2 bases; unmatched junction bases: 5. Here the CDR3 DNA reads TGTGCCTGGAGTCTTGGACTAGCGGGTGCCTACGAGCAGTACTTC. As protein: CAWSLGLAGAYEQYF.

This clonotype was seen many times. The J gene is TRBJ1-2, the V gene TRBV19; a possible D gene is TRBD1 (6 bases). V shed 2 bases and J shed 3 bases, with 19 bases lying between them. The CDR3 is 17 residues long. CDR1 LNHDA and CDR2 SQIVND come from the germline V gene (reference sequence). The CDR3 is CASSISEGDVGDYGYTF. The CDR3 nucleotides read TGTGCCAGTAGTATATCGGAGGGGGATGTCGGCGACTATGGCTACACCTTC.

This clonotype was seen many times. This chain links TRBV6-2 or TRBV6-3 with TRBJ2-2; D is uncertain. V dropped 6 bases and J dropped 5 bases, with 7 bases sitting between them. CDR3 length: 12 amino acids. Per germline, CDR1 MNHEY and CDR2 SVGEGT. In DNA form, the CDR3 reads TGTGCCAGCAGAATCTATACCGGGGAGCTGTTTTTT. It is translated as CASRIYTGELFF.

The sample holds many counts of this clonotype. The chain couples TRBV20-1 to TRBJ2-7; 7 nucleotides match TRBD2. V lost 6 bases to trimming and J lost 0 bases; unmatched junction nucleotides: 5. CDR3 length equals 13 residues. CDR1 DFQATT and CDR2 SNEGSKA come from the germline V gene (reference sequence). CDR3 protein: CSALGDYSYEQYF. The CDR3, as DNA: TGCAGTGCCCTGGGGGACTACTCCTACGAGCAGTACTTC.

This clonotype showed up many times. The V and J genes are TRBV5-1 and TRBJ2-7, with D possibly TRBD1 on 6 matching bases. The V end lost 2 bases, the J end lost 3 bases, and 15 bases lay between the germline ends. The CDR3 has 15 residues. Germline lookup yields CDR1 SGHRS and CDR2 YFSETQ. The CDR3 DNA sequence: TGCGCCAGCAGCTTACAGGACAGCCCCTTCTACGAGCAGTACTTC. This encodes CASSLQDSPFYEQYF.

This clonotype was recorded many times. CDR3 DNA sequence: TGTGCCAGCAGCTTAGGCCACACAGAAAATCCCGAGCAGTACTTC. It encodes CASSLGHTENPEQYF. The rearrangement joins TRBV7-8 to TRBJ2-7; no clear D gene. From germline, CDR1 is SGHVS and CDR2 FQNEAQ. V was pared by 1 base and J by 6 bases, with 16 bases between. The CDR3 is 15 amino acids.

The V gene is TRBV6-1, the J gene TRBJ1-6, with D unresolved. This CDR3 region has 15 residues. CDR1 and CDR2 from the germline V gene are MNHNS and SASEGT. Trimming cost V 7 bases and J 8 bases, with 18 bases left between them. The CDR3 is CASNLFVSADSPLHF. The CDR3 DNA sequence: TGTGCCAGCAATCTTTTCGTAAGCGCAGATTCACCCCTCCACTTT.

This clonotype has ten or more counts. The rearrangement joins TRBV28 to TRBJ1-2; TRBD1 might be the D (6 bases). V lost 6 bases, J lost 8 bases, and 13 bases lay in between. CDR1 and CDR2 (germline): MDHEN, SYDVKM. This CDR3 is 12 amino acids long. CDR3 coding DNA: TGTGCCAGCAGCCTCGCGGGGGGCGGCTACACCTTC. It translates to CASSLAGGGYTF.

This clonotype was recorded at least ten times. The chain links TRBV20-1 to TRBJ1-1, with D uncertain. This CDR3 is built from 12 residues. Per germline, CDR1 DFQATT and CDR2 SNEGSKA (reference sequence). Trimming cost V 5 bases and J 0 bases, with 7 bases left between them. CDR3 loop: CSADALNTEAFF. The CDR3 DNA reads TGCAGTGCTGATGCTTTGAACACTGAAGCTTTCTTT.

This sequence joins TRBV30 and TRBJ1-2; no reliable D call. V shed 4 bases and J shed 2 bases, with 17 bases lying between them. The CDR3 loop spans 15 amino acids. Per germline, CDR1 GTSNPN and CDR2 SVGIG (reference sequence). The CDR3: CAWNRDRGSNYGYTF. CDR3 coding DNA: TGTGCCTGGAATCGGGATCGGGGATCCAACTATGGCTACACCTTC.

This clonotype was seen repeatedly, ten times or more. CDR3 residues: CASGRPGQNYNSPLHF. The CDR3 nucleotides read TGTGCCAGCGGTCGGCCGGGACAAAATTATAATTCACCCCTCCACTTT. J is TRBJ1-6 and V is TRBV6-1; D is perhaps TRBD1 (6 bases). V gave up 8 bases and J gave up 4 bases, with 18 bases separating them. Germline CDR1 is MNHNS and CDR2 is SASEGT. This CDR3 spans 16 amino acids.